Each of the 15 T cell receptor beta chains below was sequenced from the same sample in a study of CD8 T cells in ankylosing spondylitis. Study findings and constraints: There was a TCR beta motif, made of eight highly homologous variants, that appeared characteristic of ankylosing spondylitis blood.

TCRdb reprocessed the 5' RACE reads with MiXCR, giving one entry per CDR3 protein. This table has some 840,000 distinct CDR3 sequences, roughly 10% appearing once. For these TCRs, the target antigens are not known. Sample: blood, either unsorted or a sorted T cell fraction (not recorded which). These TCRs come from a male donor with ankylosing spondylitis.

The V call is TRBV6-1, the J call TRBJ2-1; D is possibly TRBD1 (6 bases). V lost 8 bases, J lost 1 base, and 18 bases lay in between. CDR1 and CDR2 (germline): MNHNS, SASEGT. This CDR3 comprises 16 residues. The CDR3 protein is CASHRAGQRSYNEQFF. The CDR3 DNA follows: TGTGCCAGCCACCGGGCTGGACAGAGATCCTACAATGAGCAGTTCTTC.

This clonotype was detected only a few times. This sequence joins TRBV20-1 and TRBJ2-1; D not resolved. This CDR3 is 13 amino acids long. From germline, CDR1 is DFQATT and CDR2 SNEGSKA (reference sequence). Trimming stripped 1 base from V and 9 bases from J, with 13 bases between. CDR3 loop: CSARAAVVGEQFF. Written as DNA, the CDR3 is TGCAGTGCTAGAGCCGCGGTAGTTGGTGAGCAGTTCTTC.

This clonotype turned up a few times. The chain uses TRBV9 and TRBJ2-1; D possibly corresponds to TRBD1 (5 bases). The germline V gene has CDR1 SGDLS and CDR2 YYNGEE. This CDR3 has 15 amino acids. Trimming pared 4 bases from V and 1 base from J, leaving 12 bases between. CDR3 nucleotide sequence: TGTGCCAGCAGCCCAATGGGGCTATCCTACAATGAGCAGTTCTTC. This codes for CASSPMGLSYNEQFF.

The CDR3 region is CASSLAGGETEAFF. CDR3 coding DNA: TGCGCCAGCAGCTTGGCCGGAGGGGAGACTGAAGCTTTCTTT. The chain recombines TRBV5-1 with TRBJ1-1; D is possibly TRBD1 (5 bases). Trimming stripped 0 bases from V and 5 bases from J, with 11 bases between. From germline, CDR1 is SGHRS and CDR2 YFSETQ. This CDR3 has 14 residues. The whole variable domain, filled in from reference TRBV5-1 and TRBJ1-1, reads KAGVTQTPRYLIKTRGQQVTLSCSPISGHRSVSWYQQTPGQGLQFLFEYFSETQRNKGNFPGRFSGRQFSNSRSEMNVSTLELGDSALYLCASSLAGGETEAFFGQGTRLTVV.

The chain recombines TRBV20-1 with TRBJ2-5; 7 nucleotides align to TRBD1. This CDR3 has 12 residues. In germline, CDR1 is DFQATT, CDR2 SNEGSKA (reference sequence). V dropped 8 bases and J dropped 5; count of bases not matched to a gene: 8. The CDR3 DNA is TGCAGTACGCACAGGGGCCACGAGACCCAGTACTTC. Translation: CSTHRGHETQYF.

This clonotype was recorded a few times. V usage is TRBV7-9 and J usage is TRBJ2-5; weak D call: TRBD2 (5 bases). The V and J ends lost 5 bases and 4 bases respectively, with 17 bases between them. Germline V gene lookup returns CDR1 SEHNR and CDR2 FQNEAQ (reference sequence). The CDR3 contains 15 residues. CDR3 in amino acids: CASSPSGLVVETQYF. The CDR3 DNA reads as TGTGCCAGCAGCCCCTCGGGGTTGGTCGTAGAGACCCAGTACTTC.

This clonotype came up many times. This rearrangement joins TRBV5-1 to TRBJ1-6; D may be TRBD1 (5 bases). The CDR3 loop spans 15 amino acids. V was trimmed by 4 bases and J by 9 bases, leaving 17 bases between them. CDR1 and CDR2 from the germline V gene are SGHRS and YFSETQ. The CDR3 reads CASSHSRDRSSPLHF. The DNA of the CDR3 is TGCGCCAGCAGCCACTCTAGGGACCGTAGTTCACCCCTCCACTTT.

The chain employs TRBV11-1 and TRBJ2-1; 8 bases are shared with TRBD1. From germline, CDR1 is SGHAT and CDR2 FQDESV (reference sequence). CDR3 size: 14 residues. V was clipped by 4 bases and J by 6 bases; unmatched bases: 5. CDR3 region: CASSSDRVSNEQFF. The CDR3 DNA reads TGTGCCAGCAGCTCGGACAGGGTTAGCAATGAGCAGTTCTTC.

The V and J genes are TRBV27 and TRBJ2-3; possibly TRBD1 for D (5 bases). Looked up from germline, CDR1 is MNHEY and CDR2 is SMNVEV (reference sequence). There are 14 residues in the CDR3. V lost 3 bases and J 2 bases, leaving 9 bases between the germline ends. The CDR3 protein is CASSFRAYTDTQYF. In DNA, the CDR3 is TGTGCCAGCAGTTTCAGGGCATACACAGATACGCAGTATTTT.

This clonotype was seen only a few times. DNA for the CDR3: TGTGCCAGCAGCCAACAACTAGGGGGAGGCTACGAGCAGTACTTC. It codes for CASSQQLGGGYEQYF. The V and J genes are TRBV7-2 and TRBJ2-7, with D perhaps being TRBD1 or TRBD2 (6 bases each). From germline, CDR1 is SGHTA and CDR2 FQGNSA. Trimming shortened V by 5 bases and J by 3 bases, and 17 bases separated the two germline ends. The CDR3 loop spans 15 amino acids.

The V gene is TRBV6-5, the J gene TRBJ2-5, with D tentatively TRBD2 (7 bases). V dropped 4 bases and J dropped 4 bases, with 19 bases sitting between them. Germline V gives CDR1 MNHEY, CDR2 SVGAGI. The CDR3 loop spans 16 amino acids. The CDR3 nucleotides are TGTGCCAGCAGTTCCTTGGGGGGGCCCCCAAGAGAGACCCAGTACTTC. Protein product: CASSSLGGPPRETQYF.

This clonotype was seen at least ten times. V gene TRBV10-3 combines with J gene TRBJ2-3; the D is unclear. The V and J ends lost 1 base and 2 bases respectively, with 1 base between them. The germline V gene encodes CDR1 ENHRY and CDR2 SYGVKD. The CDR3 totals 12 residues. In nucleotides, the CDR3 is TGTGCCATCAGTGAGTTCACAGATACGCAGTATTTT. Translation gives CAISEFTDTQYF.

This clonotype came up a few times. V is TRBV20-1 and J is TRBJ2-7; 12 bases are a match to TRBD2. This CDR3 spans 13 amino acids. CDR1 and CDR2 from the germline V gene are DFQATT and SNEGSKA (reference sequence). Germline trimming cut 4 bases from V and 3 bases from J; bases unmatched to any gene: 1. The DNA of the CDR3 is TGCAGTGCTACGGGACTAGCGGGCTACGAGCAGTACTTC. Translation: CSATGLAGYEQYF.

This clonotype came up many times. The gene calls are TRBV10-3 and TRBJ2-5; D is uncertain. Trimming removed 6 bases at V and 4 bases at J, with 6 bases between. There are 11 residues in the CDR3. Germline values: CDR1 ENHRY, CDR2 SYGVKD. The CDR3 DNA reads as TGTGCCATCAGCCCGGGAGAGACCCAGTACTTC. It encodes CAISPGETQYF.

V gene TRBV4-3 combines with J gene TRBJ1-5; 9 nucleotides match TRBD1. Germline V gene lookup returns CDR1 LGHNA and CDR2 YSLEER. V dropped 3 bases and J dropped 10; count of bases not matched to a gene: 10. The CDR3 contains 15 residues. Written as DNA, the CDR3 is TGCGCCAGCAGCCAGGAGGGGACAGGGAGGTTCCCCCAGCATTTT. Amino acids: CASSQEGTGRFPQHF.